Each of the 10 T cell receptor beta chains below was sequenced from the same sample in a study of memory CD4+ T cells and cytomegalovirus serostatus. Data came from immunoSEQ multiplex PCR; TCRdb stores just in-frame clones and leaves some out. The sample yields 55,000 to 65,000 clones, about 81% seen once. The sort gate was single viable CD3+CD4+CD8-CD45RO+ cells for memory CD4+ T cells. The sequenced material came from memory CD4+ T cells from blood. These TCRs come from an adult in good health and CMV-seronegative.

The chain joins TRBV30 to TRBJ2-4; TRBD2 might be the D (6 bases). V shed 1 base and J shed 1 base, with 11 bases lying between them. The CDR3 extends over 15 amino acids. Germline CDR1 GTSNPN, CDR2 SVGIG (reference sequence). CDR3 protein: CAWSAPGSAKNIQYF. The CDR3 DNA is TGTGCCTGGAGTGCGCCCGGGAGTGCCAAAAACATTCAGTACTTC.

The CDR3 DNA sequence: TGTGCCAGCAGCTTAAGTGGACAGAGAACAGGGGGCTCTGAAGCTTTCTTT. This sequence encodes CASSLSGQRTGGSEAFF. This chain uses TRBV7-9 with TRBJ1-1; 9 bases line up with TRBD1. This CDR3 is 17 amino acids long. The germline V gene has CDR1 SEHNR and CDR2 FQNEAQ (reference sequence). V was pared by 2 bases and J by 6 bases, with 13 bases of the junction left unmatched.

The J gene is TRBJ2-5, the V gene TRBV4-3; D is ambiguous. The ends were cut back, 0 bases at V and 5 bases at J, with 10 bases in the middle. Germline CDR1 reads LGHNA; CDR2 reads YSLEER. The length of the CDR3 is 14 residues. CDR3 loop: CASSQELREETQYF. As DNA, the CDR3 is TGCGCCAGCAGCCAAGAACTGCGAGAGGAGACCCAGTACTTC.

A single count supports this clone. CDR3 in DNA: TGTGCCAGCAGCTTGAACAGGGGGCAAGAGACCCAGTACTTC. Amino acid sequence: CASSLNRGQETQYF. The rearrangement joins TRBV5-4 to TRBJ2-5; 8 positions match TRBD1. Trimming removed 1 base from V and 2 bases from J; junction bases left unmatched: 1. CDR3 length: 14 residues. CDR1 SGHNT and CDR2 YYREEE come from the germline V gene (reference sequence).

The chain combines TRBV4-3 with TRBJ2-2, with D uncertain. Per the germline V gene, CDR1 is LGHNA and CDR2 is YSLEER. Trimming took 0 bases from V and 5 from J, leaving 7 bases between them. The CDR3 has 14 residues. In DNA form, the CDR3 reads TGCGCCAGCAGCCAAGATACCTTTACCGGGGAGCTGTTTTTT. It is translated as CASSQDTFTGELFF.

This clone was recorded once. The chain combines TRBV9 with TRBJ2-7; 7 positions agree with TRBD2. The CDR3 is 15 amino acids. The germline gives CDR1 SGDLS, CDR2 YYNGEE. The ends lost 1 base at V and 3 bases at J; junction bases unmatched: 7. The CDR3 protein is CASSVRAGEIYEQYF. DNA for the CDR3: TGTGCCAGCAGCGTAAGGGCGGGAGAAATCTACGAGCAGTACTTC.

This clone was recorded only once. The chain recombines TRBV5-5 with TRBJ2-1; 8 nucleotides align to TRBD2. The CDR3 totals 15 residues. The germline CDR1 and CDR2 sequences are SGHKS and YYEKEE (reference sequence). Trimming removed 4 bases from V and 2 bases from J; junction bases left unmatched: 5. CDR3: CASSILAEPYNEQFF. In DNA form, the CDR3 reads TGTGCCAGCAGCATACTAGCGGAACCCTACAATGAGCAGTTCTTC.

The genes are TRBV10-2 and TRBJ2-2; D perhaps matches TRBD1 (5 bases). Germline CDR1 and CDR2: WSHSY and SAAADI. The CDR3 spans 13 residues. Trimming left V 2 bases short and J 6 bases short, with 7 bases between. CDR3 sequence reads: CASSEQGSGELFF. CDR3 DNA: TGCGCCAGCAGTGAGCAGGGTTCCGGGGAGCTGTTTTTT.

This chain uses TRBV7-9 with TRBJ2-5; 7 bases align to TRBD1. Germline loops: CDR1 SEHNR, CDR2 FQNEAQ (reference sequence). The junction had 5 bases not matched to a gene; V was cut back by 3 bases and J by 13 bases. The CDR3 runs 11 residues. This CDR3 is CASSFDRVPYF. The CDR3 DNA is TGTGCCAGCAGCTTCGACAGGGTTCCGTACTTC.

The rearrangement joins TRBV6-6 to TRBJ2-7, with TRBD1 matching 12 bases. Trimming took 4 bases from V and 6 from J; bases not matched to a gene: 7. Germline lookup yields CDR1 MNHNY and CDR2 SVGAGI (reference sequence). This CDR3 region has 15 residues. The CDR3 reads CASSSQGQGATEQYF. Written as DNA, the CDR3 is TGTGCCAGCAGTTCCCAGGGACAGGGGGCCACCGAGCAGTACTTC.